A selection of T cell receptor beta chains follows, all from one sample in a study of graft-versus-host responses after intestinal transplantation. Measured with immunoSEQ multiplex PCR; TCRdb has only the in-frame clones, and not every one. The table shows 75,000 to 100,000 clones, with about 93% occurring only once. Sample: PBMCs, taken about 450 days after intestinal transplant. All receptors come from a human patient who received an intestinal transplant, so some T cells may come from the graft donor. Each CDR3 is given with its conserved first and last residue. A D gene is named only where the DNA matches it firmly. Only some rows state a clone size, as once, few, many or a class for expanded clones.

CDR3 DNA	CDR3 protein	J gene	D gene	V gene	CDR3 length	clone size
TGTGCCAGCAGTTACTCGGAGGGCTCCTCTGGAAACACCATATATTTT	CASSYSEGSSGNTIYF	TRBJ1-3	NA	TRBV6-5	16	NA
TGTGCCAGCAGCCGAGCTAGCGGGGGGGCGTTAATCGGGGAGCTGTTTTTT	CASSRASGGALIGELFF	TRBJ2-2	TRBD2	TRBV4-2	17	NA
TGTGCCAGCAGCTTGGTGTCTGGGGAGAGCTCCTATAATTCACCCCTCCACTTT	CASSLVSGESSYNSPLHF	TRBJ1-6	NA	TRBV11-2	18	NA
TGTGCCAGCAGCTTAGCCGGGACAGGGGAATGGTATGAGCAGTTCTTC	CASSLAGTGEWYEQFF	TRBJ2-1	TRBD1	TRBV5-5	16	NA
TGTGCCAGCTCACCCCGGAGCAGGGCCAGAGGGACTGAAGCTTTCTTT	CASSPRSRARGTEAFF	TRBJ1-1	NA	TRBV18	16	NA
TGTGCCAGCAGCCCCCCGGGGCCAACTAATGAAAAACTGTTTTTT	CASSPPGPTNEKLFF	TRBJ1-4	NA	TRBV7-9	15	NA
TGTGCCAGCAAGCCCGGACAGGGGAGTCGCTACGAGCAGTACTTC	CASKPGQGSRYEQYF	TRBJ2-7	TRBD1	TRBV6-1	15	NA
TGTGCCATCAGTGGCGTAAGCGGGAGCACCGGGGAGCTGTTTTTT	CAISGVSGSTGELFF	TRBJ2-2	TRBD2	TRBV10-3	15	NA
TGTGCCAGCAGCTTATACCTAGCCTCCACCGGGGAGCTGTTTTTT	CASSLYLASTGELFF	TRBJ2-2	NA	TRBV11-2	15	NA
TGTGCCAGTAGTATAGATAAGATAATCTGGGGGGCCTATATGGATTCACCCCTCCACTTT	CASSIDKIIWGAYMDSPLHF	TRBJ1-6	NA	TRBV19	20	NA
TGCGCCAGCAGTCGAAGGACAGGGGAAGTCACCTACGAGCAGTACTTC	CASSRRTGEVTYEQYF	TRBJ2-7	TRBD1	TRBV10-1	16	NA
TGCGCCAGCAGCTCCCGACAGGGCCCGGGTTTAGAGACCCAGTACTTC	CASSSRQGPGLETQYF	TRBJ2-5	TRBD1	TRBV5-1	16	NA
TGTGCCAGCAGTGACTCGGCGGGGTCCACAGATACGCAGTATTTT	CASSDSAGSTDTQYF	TRBJ2-3	NA	TRBV6-4	15	few
TGTGCCAGCAGCACCCGGCAGGGAGTCCCCGACACCGGGGAGCTGTTTTTT	CASSTRQGVPDTGELFF	TRBJ2-2	NA	TRBV21-1	17	NA
TGTGCCAGCAGCTTCGGGCTTTTGTCTGGAAACACCATATATTTT	CASSFGLLSGNTIYF	TRBJ1-3	NA	TRBV7-2	15	few
TGTGCCAGCAGCGAGCCCGACACAGATACGCAGTATTTT	CASSEPDTDTQYF	TRBJ2-3	NA	TRBV9	13	NA
TGTGCCAGCAGTGGGGACAGGGGGGACTACGAGCAGTACTTC	CASSGDRGDYEQYF	TRBJ2-7	TRBD1	TRBV2	14	NA
TGCGCCAGCAGCCAAGTCGAGAGGTTCGGCAATCAGCCCCAGCATTTT	CASSQVERFGNQPQHF	TRBJ1-5	NA	TRBV4-1	16	NA
TGTGCCAGCAGCCCGGGAGTTAGGGCCGGGTCCTACAATGAGCAGTTCTTC	CASSPGVRAGSYNEQFF	TRBJ2-1	NA	TRBV9	17	NA
TGTGCCAGCAGCTCCCGACAGAGCACCGTTGAAGCTTTCTTT	CASSSRQSTVEAFF	TRBJ1-1	NA	TRBV7-9	14	NA
TGTGCCAGCAGCTCGGCACCGGAGGGCGATCAGCCCCAGCATTTT	CASSSAPEGDQPQHF	TRBJ1-5	NA	TRBV7-9	15	NA
TGCGCCAGCAGCAAAGGGACAGTGAACACTGAAGCTTTCTTT	CASSKGTVNTEAFF	TRBJ1-1	TRBD1	TRBV5-1	14	NA
TGTGCCAGCAGCGAAACAGGGGGGCCCCTCCACTTT	CASSETGGPLHF	TRBJ1-6	TRBD1	TRBV9	12	NA
TGTGCCAGCAGCTTAGGGGAGGGGGTCCTCTACGAGCAGTACTTC	CASSLGEGVLYEQYF	TRBJ2-7	NA	TRBV7-6	15	once
TGCGCCAGCAGCCTCGGGAGGTTCACAGATACGCAGTATTTT	CASSLGRFTDTQYF	TRBJ2-3	TRBD2	TRBV5-1	14	NA
TGCGCCAGCAGCTTTATCCTAGCGGGGAACTACGAGCAGTACTTC	CASSFILAGNYEQYF	TRBJ2-7	TRBD2	TRBV5-1	15	NA
TGTGCCAGCAGCTTGGAGGGTATAGGGTGGTACGAGCAGTACTTC	CASSLEGIGWYEQYF	TRBJ2-7	NA	TRBV5-5	15	once
TGTGCCAGCACCCCCGAGCGGGGGGCCTACGAGCAGTACTTC	CASTPERGAYEQYF	TRBJ2-7	TRBD2	TRBV6-5	14	NA
TGCGCCAGCAGCTCAGGACCGACACCGGGGGAGCAGTACTTC	CASSSGPTPGEQYF	TRBJ2-7	NA	TRBV5-1	14	NA
TGTGCCACCACCCCCGGACAGGGGGCTTGGACAGATACGCAGTATTTT	CATTPGQGAWTDTQYF	TRBJ2-3	TRBD1	TRBV15	16	NA
TGTGCCAGTAACCCGGGACAGAACACTGAAGCTTTCTTT	CASNPGQNTEAFF	TRBJ1-1	NA	TRBV19	13	NA
TGTGCCAGCAGCCCCGACACGAACTATGGCTACACCTTC	CASSPDTNYGYTF	TRBJ1-2	NA	TRBV11-3	13	few
TGTGCCAGCTCACCTTCAGGGTCGGATTCACCCCTCCACTTT	CASSPSGSDSPLHF	TRBJ1-6	NA	TRBV18	14	NA
TGTGCCAGCAGCTTAATCCCGACTAGCGGGGGCCAAGGGGAGCTGTTTTTT	CASSLIPTSGGQGELFF	TRBJ2-2	TRBD2	TRBV7-3	17	once
TGTGCCAGCAGCTTATTGGGGGGTAACACTGAAGCTTTCTTT	CASSLLGGNTEAFF	TRBJ1-1	NA	TRBV7-9	14	NA
TGTGCCAGCAGTGAAGGGCTCAGGGTGAACACTGAAGCTTTCTTT	CASSEGLRVNTEAFF	TRBJ1-1	NA	TRBV6-1	15	once
TGCAGCGTCTCGGGGACTAGCGGGGCTGAGCAGTTCTTC	CSVSGTSGAEQFF	TRBJ2-1	TRBD2	TRBV29-1	13	NA